Below, 15 T cell receptor beta chains from the same sample are listed, as sequenced in a study of shared clonotypes between healthy human individuals. Positively selected for CCR7, the CD45RO-negative cells used as naive CD8 cells excluded terminally differentiated effector memory CD45RA+ cells. The method was immunoSEQ multiplex PCR; TCRdb's version includes in-frame clones alone and lacks a portion of them. Of millions of clones in the sample, about 95% were seen once. Sequenced input: naive CD8+ T cells sorted from blood. The receptors here all came from a man younger than 30 in good health.

The rearrangement links TRBV5-6 to TRBJ2-1; D is perhaps TRBD1 (6 bases). This CDR3 has 13 residues. V gave up 0 bases and J gave up 10 bases, with 11 bases separating them. Germline loops: CDR1 SGHDT, CDR2 YYEEEE. The CDR3 DNA reads TGTGCCAGCAGCTTGGGGACAGTAGGGGAGCAGTTCTTC. Its protein product is CASSLGTVGEQFF. Based on the CDR3 plus reference TRBV5-6 and TRBJ2-1, the full variable domain is DAGVTQSPTHLIKTRGQQVTLRCSPKSGHDTVSWYQQALGQGPQFIFQYYEEEERQRGNFPDRFSGHQFPNYSSELNVNALLLGDSALYLCASSLGTVGEQFFGPGTRLTVL.

The chain employs TRBV13 and TRBJ1-2, with 7 bases lining up with TRBD1. From germline, CDR1 is PRHDT and CDR2 FYEKMQ (reference sequence). V lost 5 bases to trimming and J lost 3 bases; unmatched junction nucleotides: 3. The CDR3 covers 13 residues. The CDR3 is CASSPGQHYGYTF. The CDR3 DNA is TGTGCCAGCAGCCCGGGACAGCACTATGGCTACACCTTC. The full variable domain, rest sourced from reference TRBV13 and TRBJ1-2, is AAGVIQSPRHLIKEKRETATLKCYPIPRHDTVYWYQQGPGQDPQFLISFYEKMQSDKGSIPDRFSAQQFSDYHSELNMSSLELGDSALYFCASSPGQHYGYTFGSGTRLTVV.

A single count supports this clone. The chain uses TRBV18 and TRBJ1-4, with D possibly TRBD1 on 5 matching bases. The V gene lost 0 bases and the J gene lost 5 bases, with 16 bases spanning the gap. The CDR3 is 17 residues long. Germline V gives CDR1 KGHSH, CDR2 LQKENI. The CDR3 sequence is CASSPPDQGYLNEKLFF. Written as DNA, the CDR3 is TGTGCCAGCTCACCACCGGATCAGGGTTACCTCAATGAAAAACTGTTTTTT.

This chain uses TRBV9 with TRBJ2-3; the match to TRBD2 covers 8 bases. CDR1 and CDR2 (germline): SGDLS, YYNGEE. V lost 4 bases to trimming and J lost 4 bases; unmatched junction nucleotides: 5. The CDR3 covers 14 residues. The DNA of the CDR3 is TGTGCCAGCAGCTCCGCGGGGGGTCCAGATACGCAGTATTTT. It codes for CASSSAGGPDTQYF.

This clone has only one observation. A read error may produce the germline difference seen at one junction end. V usage is TRBV6-5 and J usage is TRBJ2-7, with D perhaps TRBD1 (6 bases). CDR3 length equals 14 residues. Germline V lookup: CDR1 MNHEY, CDR2 SVGAGI. CDR3 in DNA: TGTGCCAGCAGTTACCTCGGACAGTCCTACGAGCAGTGCTTC. This translates into CASSYLGQSYEQCF.

This clone has only one observation. CDR3 bases: TGTGCCAGCTCCCCCGGGACTAACTATGGCTACACCTTC. Translating gives CASSPGTNYGYTF. V and J are TRBV28 and TRBJ1-2; D ambiguous. Trimming removed 8 bases from V and 0 bases from J, with 10 bases in between. The CDR3 is 13 amino acids. CDR1 MDHEN and CDR2 SYDVKM come from the germline V gene.

Points on this clone: In the same sample, other DNA sequences code for this CDR3. The chain employs TRBV7-9 and TRBJ2-7; 12 nucleotides agree with TRBD2. The CDR3 contains 16 residues. Germline V gives CDR1 SEHNR, CDR2 FQNEAQ (reference sequence). V trimming: 0 bases; J trimming: 1 base; junction bases outside the gene matches: 1. The CDR3 is CASSLAGTSGSYEQYF. CDR3 bases: TGTGCCAGCAGCTTAGCCGGGACTAGCGGGTCCTACGAGCAGTACTTC.

The chain's CDR3 is CSVGKLAEQYF. The CDR3 nucleotides read TGCAGCGTTGGGAAGTTAGCCGAGCAGTACTTC. The J gene is TRBJ2-5, the V gene TRBV29-1, with D hard to call. The J call may be mistaken, given a closer DNA end match to TRBJ2-7. CDR3 length equals 11 residues. Germline V gives CDR1 SQVTM, CDR2 ANQGSEA.

V gene TRBV13 combines with J gene TRBJ1-1; no clear D gene. CDR1 PRHDT and CDR2 FYEKMQ come from the germline V gene (reference sequence). V gave up 1 base and J gave up 4 bases, with 10 bases separating them. This CDR3 has 14 residues. CDR3 region: CASSLDGRVTEAFF. The CDR3 bases are TGTGCCAGCAGCTTAGATGGTCGGGTCACTGAAGCTTTCTTT.

The chain carries TRBV4-3 and TRBJ2-7, with 7 bases that match TRBD2. The CDR3 sequence is 17 residues long. J gave up 4 bases and V 0 bases, and 12 bases lay outside the gene matches. Germline V gene data show CDR1 as LGHNA and CDR2 as YSLEER. CDR3 sequence (DNA): TGCGCCAGCAGCCAAGATGGTATGGCGGGAGAAATGTACGAGCAGTACTTC. Encoded protein: CASSQDGMAGEMYEQYF.

The chain couples TRBV4-3 to TRBJ2-7, with 10 nucleotides matching TRBD2. Unmatched junction bases numbered 4, after V lost 0 bases and J lost 2 bases. Looked up from germline, CDR1 is LGHNA and CDR2 is YSLEER. This CDR3 has 16 amino acids. CDR3 region: CASSQELAGITYEQYF. CDR3 DNA sequence: TGCGCCAGCAGCCAAGAACTAGCGGGAATCACCTACGAGCAGTACTTC.

The gene calls are TRBV4-1 and TRBJ1-3; no clear D gene. CDR1 and CDR2 (germline): MGHRA, YSYEKL. The CDR3 is made up of 15 amino acids. V lost 4 bases and J lost 0, with 10 bases in between. The CDR3 DNA sequence: TGCGCCAGCAGCCGAGAGTCCACCTCTGGAAACACCATATATTTT. Translation: CASSRESTSGNTIYF.

The J gene is TRBJ2-7, the V gene TRBV5-8, with D unresolved. Germline V gene sequence: CDR1 SGHTS, CDR2 YDEGEE. V was cut by 0 bases and J by 7 bases, with 20 bases left in between. This CDR3 spans 16 amino acids. As DNA, the CDR3 is TGTGCCAGCAGCTTGGTTCCTGCGGCGGTTAAAGGGGAGCAGTACTTC. Translation: CASSLVPAAVKGEQYF.

V is TRBV5-3 and J is TRBJ2-7; 8 nucleotides agree with TRBD2. TRBV5-3 is treated as an ORF (open reading frame) with a function not yet certain. This CDR3 is 16 amino acids long. The junction had 13 bases not matched to a gene; V was cut back by 4 bases and J by 4 bases. The CDR3 loop reads CARSGPSASGGYEQYF. The CDR3 region has the DNA TGTGCCAGAAGCGGCCCATCTGCAAGCGGGGGATACGAGCAGTACTTC.

This chain links TRBV13 with TRBJ2-1, with D hard to call. Germline V gene data show CDR1 as PRHDT and CDR2 as FYEKMQ (reference sequence). Trimming took off 1 base at V and 9 bases at J, with 7 bases between the two ends. This CDR3 has 12 residues. The CDR3 here is CASSLVSLEQFF. For the CDR3, the DNA is TGTGCCAGCAGCTTAGTCTCTCTTGAGCAGTTCTTC. The full variable domain, completed using reference TRBV13 and TRBJ2-1, is AAGVIQSPRHLIKEKRETATLKCYPIPRHDTVYWYQQGPGQDPQFLISFYEKMQSDKGSIPDRFSAQQFSDYHSELNMSSLELGDSALYFCASSLVSLEQFFGPGTRLTVL.